These 20 T cell receptor beta chains were all obtained from the same sample, sequenced in a study of shared clonotypes between healthy human individuals. Naive CD8 isolation took CD45RO-negative cells positively selected for CCR7 and excluded terminally differentiated effector memory CD45RA+ cells. TCRdb's copy holds only in-frame clones and misses some; the assay was immunoSEQ multiplex PCR. The table lists about 2.1 million clones, about 93% of them singletons. Sequenced material: naive CD8+ T cells from PBMCs. Receptor source: a man aged 18 to 30 in good health. Some clones in this sample may be carry-over from other donors' samples.

This chain connects TRBV7-9 to TRBJ2-7; D is possibly TRBD1 (6 bases). The CDR3 spans 17 residues. Trimming took 5 bases from V and 0 from J, leaving 20 bases between them. Germline V gives CDR1 SEHNR, CDR2 FQNEAQ (reference sequence). CDR3 bases: TGTGCCAGCAGCCCCCGTCTCGCAGGGGTTTACTCCTACGAGCAGTACTTC. It codes for CASSPRLAGVYSYEQYF.

This chain joins TRBV28 and TRBJ1-3, with a weak D call TRBD1 (6 bases). From germline, CDR1 is MDHEN and CDR2 SYDVKM. This CDR3 has 17 residues. Trimming stripped 6 bases from V and 0 bases from J, with 18 bases between. In DNA, the CDR3 is TGTGCCAGCAGGCTCCGGGACATCCGACTCTCTGGAAACACCATATATTTT. Its protein is CASRLRDIRLSGNTIYF. Variable domain in full (rest from reference TRBV28 and TRBJ1-3): DVKVTQSSRYLVKRTGEKVFLECVQDMDHENMFWYRQDPGLGLRLIYFSYDVKMKEKGDIPEGYSVSREKKERFSLILESASTNQTSMYLCASRLRDIRLSGNTIYFGEGSWLTVV.

This clone was seen more than once but under ten times. V is TRBV6-5 and J is TRBJ1-2; D gene unclear. The CDR3 is 13 amino acids. Trimming left V 2 bases short and J 2 bases short, with 6 bases between. The germline V gene encodes CDR1 MNHEY and CDR2 SVGAGI. In nucleotides, the CDR3 is TGTGCCAGCAGTTACGAACGGAACTATGGCTACACCTTC. It specifies CASSYERNYGYTF.

The chain combines TRBV7-2 with TRBJ2-1; TRBD2 matches at 7 bases. In germline, CDR1 is SGHTA, CDR2 FQGNSA. The CDR3 spans 18 residues. V was clipped by 1 base and J by 3 bases; unmatched bases: 12. DNA for the CDR3: TGTGCCAGCAGCTTAGTCGGAGAAAGCGGGACCTACTACAATGAGCAGTTCTTC. It is translated as CASSLVGESGTYYNEQFF. Full variable domain (remainder filled in from reference TRBV7-2 and TRBJ2-1): GAGVSQSPSNKVTEKGKDVELRCDPISGHTALYWYRQSLGQGLEFLIYFQGNSAPDKSGLPSDRFSAERTGGSVSTLTIQRTQQEDSAVYLCASSLVGESGTYYNEQFFGPGTRLTVL.

This clone was seen once. The chain links TRBV2 to TRBJ2-1, with 14 bases matching TRBD2. This CDR3 spans 14 amino acids. The germline gives CDR1 SNHLY, CDR2 FYNNEI. The V and J ends lost 8 bases and 6 bases, in that order; junction bases with no gene match: 3. CDR3 sequence reads: CASAGLAGVNEQFF. Here the CDR3 DNA reads TGTGCCAGCGCGGGACTAGCGGGAGTCAATGAGCAGTTCTTC.

The CDR3 sequence is CASSEVTGESGEQYF. The CDR3 bases are TGCGCCAGCAGCGAGGTGACAGGGGAGAGTGGCGAGCAGTACTTC. The V call is TRBV5-1, the J call TRBJ2-7; 8 bases line up with TRBD1. Germline V gene sequence: CDR1 SGHRS, CDR2 YFSETQ. V was clipped by 4 bases and J by 6 bases; unmatched bases: 12. This CDR3 spans 15 amino acids.

The rearrangement links TRBV29-1 to TRBJ2-1; tentative D call: TRBD2 (6 bases). Looked up from germline, CDR1 is SQVTM and CDR2 is ANQGSEA. CDR3 length equals 13 residues. V shed 8 bases and J shed 8 bases, with 19 bases lying between them. The CDR3 protein is CSTEGGPGDEQFF. The CDR3 region has the DNA TGCAGCACAGAAGGCGGGCCGGGGGATGAGCAGTTCTTC.

The DNA of the CDR3 is TGTGCCATCAGTGAGAACCAGAGGGAGTCGCCCGAGCAGTACTTC. Protein product: CAISENQRESPEQYF. The rearrangement joins TRBV10-3 to TRBJ2-7, with a tentative D call TRBD2 (5 bases). The V and J ends lost 2 bases and 6 bases respectively, with 17 bases between them. The CDR3 has 15 amino acids. Germline V CDR1 and CDR2: ENHRY, SYGVKD.

The rearrangement links TRBV7-9 to TRBJ1-5, with D tentatively TRBD1 (5 bases). V shed 1 base and J shed 4 bases, with 20 bases lying between them. CDR1 and CDR2 (germline): SEHNR, FQNEAQ (reference sequence). The CDR3 is 18 residues long. The CDR3 DNA reads as TGTGCCAGCAGCTTAGTAGGGAGTGGAGACAGTCCTAATCAGCCCCAGCATTTT. Protein product: CASSLVGSGDSPNQPQHF.

The V call is TRBV9, the J call TRBJ2-7; 7 bases are shared with TRBD2. The CDR3 runs to 15 residues. The trim removed 8 bases at V and 1 base at J, leaving 12 bases unmatched. Per the germline V gene, CDR1 is SGDLS and CDR2 is YYNGEE. This CDR3 reads CARLLGGSQSYEQYF. CDR3 nucleotides: TGTGCCAGGTTGCTTGGCGGGAGTCAGTCCTACGAGCAGTACTTC.

To note about this clone: The same CDR3 can be traced to other DNA sequences in this sample. V usage is TRBV15 and J usage is TRBJ2-1, with unresolved D. Germline assignment: CDR1 LNHNV and CDR2 YYDKDF (reference sequence). This CDR3 contains 12 residues. Trimming cost V 1 base and J 4 bases, with 2 bases left between them. This chain's CDR3 is CATSRGYNEQFF. Written as DNA, the CDR3 is TGTGCCACCAGCAGAGGTTACAATGAGCAGTTCTTC.

This chain's CDR3 is CASSTLPGTGYYEQYF. CDR3 DNA sequence: TGTGCCAGCAGTACCCTCCCTGGGACAGGGTACTACGAGCAGTACTTC. The chain uses TRBV28 and TRBJ2-7; 9 positions match TRBD1. Germline V lookup: CDR1 MDHEN, CDR2 SYDVKM. J gave up 3 bases and V 5 bases, and 11 bases lay outside the gene matches. This CDR3 is built from 16 residues.

This chain connects TRBV2 to TRBJ2-7; 10 positions agree with TRBD1. Germline CDR1 and CDR2: SNHLY and FYNNEI. This CDR3 is 15 amino acids long. The ends lost 5 bases at V and 7 bases at J; junction bases unmatched: 11. The CDR3 DNA reads as TGTGCCAGCAGTTTGACCGGGACAGGGGCTCAAGAGCAGTACTTC. It encodes CASSLTGTGAQEQYF.

There are a few counts of this clone. The DNA for the CDR3 is TGTGCCAGCAGCCCCGGGACTCGATTGAACACCGGGGAGCTGTTTTTT. Translated, it gives CASSPGTRLNTGELFF. The chain links TRBV9 to TRBJ2-2, with D maybe TRBD2 (6 bases). The V gene lost 4 bases and the J gene lost 1 base, with 14 bases spanning the gap. Germline V gene data show CDR1 as SGDLS and CDR2 as YYNGEE. The CDR3 length is 16 residues.

The rearrangement links TRBV5-1 to TRBJ1-1; the D gene is possibly TRBD1 (6 bases). Germline CDR1 is SGHRS and CDR2 is YFSETQ. With 4 bases removed from V and 4 bases from J, the gap between germline ends came to 17 bases. There are 15 residues in the CDR3. The CDR3 here is CASSQPGDRGTEAFF. CDR3 nucleotide sequence: TGCGCCAGCAGCCAACCAGGGGATAGGGGCACTGAAGCTTTCTTT.

J is TRBJ2-2 and V is TRBV7-9; no reliable D call. Germline-derived CDR1 and CDR2 are SEHNR and FQNEAQ (reference sequence). The CDR3 sequence is 15 residues long. Trimming took 1 base from V and 7 from J, leaving 13 bases between them. CDR3 bases: TGTGCCAGCAGCTTAGATCCGGTCACCGGCGGGGAGCTGTTTTTT. This codes for CASSLDPVTGGELFF.

The chain links TRBV2 to TRBJ2-3; a possible D gene is TRBD2 (5 bases). CDR1 and CDR2 (germline): SNHLY, FYNNEI. V gave up 6 bases and J gave up 3 bases, with 16 bases separating them. CDR3 length equals 15 residues. The CDR3 region has the DNA TGTGCCAGCAGCGACACCGTGGGCGGGACAGATACGCAGTATTTT. Translating gives CASSDTVGGTDTQYF.

The chain joins TRBV5-1 to TRBJ2-2; D perhaps matches TRBD1 (6 bases). CDR3 size: 13 residues. Germline V CDR1 and CDR2: SGHRS, YFSETQ. V gave up 4 bases and J gave up 8 bases, with 12 bases separating them. The CDR3 coding sequence is TGCGCCAGCAGCCTGGGGGCGGTAGGGGAGCTGTTTTTT. This encodes CASSLGAVGELFF. The full variable domain, completed using reference TRBV5-1 and TRBJ2-2, is KAGVTQTPRYLIKTRGQQVTLSCSPISGHRSVSWYQQTPGQGLQFLFEYFSETQRNKGNFPGRFSGRQFSNSRSEMNVSTLELGDSALYLCASSLGAVGELFFGEGSRLTVL.

This sequence joins TRBV7-8 and TRBJ2-6, with D unclear. Germline CDR1 is SGHVS and CDR2 is FQNEAQ. V dropped 7 bases and J dropped 0 bases, with 7 bases sitting between them. The CDR3 is 14 amino acids. The DNA for the CDR3 is TGTGCCAGCATGGTAGTCTCTGGGGCCAACGTCCTGACTTTC. The encoded protein is CASMVVSGANVLTF.

CDR3: CASSFNFGSNTEAFF. The CDR3, as DNA: TGCGCCAGCAGCTTTAACTTTGGGAGTAACACTGAAGCTTTCTTT. The chain recombines TRBV5-1 with TRBJ1-1; D call uncertain. Germline V gene sequence: CDR1 SGHRS, CDR2 YFSETQ. The CDR3 consists of 15 residues. V gave up 2 bases and J gave up 2 bases, with 13 bases separating them.